This entry features one T cell receptor (beta chain) sequence. Assay: immunoSEQ multiplex PCR; the TCRdb copy retains only in-frame clones and omits some. The table has under 250,000 clones, just over 85% seen once. The CDR3 is 14 residues long. The V end lost 4 bases, the J end lost 2 bases, and 13 bases lay between the germline ends. From germline, CDR1 is SGHNT and CDR2 YYREEE (reference sequence). The data belong to a study of blood T cell repertoires in COVID-19. V usage is TRBV5-4 and J usage is TRBJ2-7; tentative D call: TRBD2 (6 bases). The sequence was obtained from an elderly man with acute or convalescent COVID-19. Input material: peripheral blood. CDR3 sequence: CASSPNGGTYEQYF. The CDR3 DNA reads as TGTGCCAGCAGCCCGAATGGGGGGACCTACGAGCAGTACTTC.